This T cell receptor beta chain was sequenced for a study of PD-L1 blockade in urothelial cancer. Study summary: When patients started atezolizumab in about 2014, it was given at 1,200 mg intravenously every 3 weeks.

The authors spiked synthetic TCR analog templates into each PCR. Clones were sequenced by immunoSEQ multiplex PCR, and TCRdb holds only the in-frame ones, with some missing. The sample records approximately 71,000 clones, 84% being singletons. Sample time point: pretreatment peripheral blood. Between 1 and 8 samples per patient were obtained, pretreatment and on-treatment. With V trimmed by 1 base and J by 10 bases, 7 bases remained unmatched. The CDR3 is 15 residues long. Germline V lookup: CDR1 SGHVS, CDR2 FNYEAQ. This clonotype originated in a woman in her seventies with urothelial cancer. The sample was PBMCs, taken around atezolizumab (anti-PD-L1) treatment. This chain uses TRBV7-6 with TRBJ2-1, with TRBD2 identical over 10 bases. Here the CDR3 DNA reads TGTGCCAGCAGCTTAGATTTGGGACTAGCGTCCGAGCAGTTCTTC. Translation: CASSLDLGLASEQFF.